The sequence of this T cell receptor (beta chain) was determined in a study of T cell responses to AZD1222 COVID-19 vaccine. The study, taken as a whole, reports: The donors showed a predominance of white British ancestry and of females, with possible underestimation of clonal diversity.

Generated by immunoSEQ multiplex PCR, the TCRdb table keeps only in-frame clones and is missing some. This table has tens of thousands of clones, around 73% appearing once. This clone was seen only a few times. The antigen is unknown. The clonotype originates from an adult in good health. This specimen was peripheral blood, taken on day 0 of AZD1222 vaccination.

The CDR3 reads CASSPGRENTEAFF. Written as DNA, the CDR3 is TGTGCCAGCTCGCCCGGACGGGAGAACACTGAAGCTTTCTTT. The V and J genes are TRBV18 and TRBJ1-1, with unresolved D. Trimming stripped 6 bases from V and 1 base from J, with 12 bases between. Germline V gene data show CDR1 as KGHSH and CDR2 as LQKENI. The CDR3 spans 14 residues.